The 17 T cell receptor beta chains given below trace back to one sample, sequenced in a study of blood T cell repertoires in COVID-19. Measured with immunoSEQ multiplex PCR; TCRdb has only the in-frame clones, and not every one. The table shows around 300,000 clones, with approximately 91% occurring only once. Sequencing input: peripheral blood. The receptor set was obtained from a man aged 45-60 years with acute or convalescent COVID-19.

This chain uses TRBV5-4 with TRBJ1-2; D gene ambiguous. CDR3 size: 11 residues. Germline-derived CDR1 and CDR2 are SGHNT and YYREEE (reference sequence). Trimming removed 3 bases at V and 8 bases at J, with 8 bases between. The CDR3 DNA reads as TGTGCCAGCAGCTCCGGTTCGGGCTACACCTTC. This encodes CASSSGSGYTF.

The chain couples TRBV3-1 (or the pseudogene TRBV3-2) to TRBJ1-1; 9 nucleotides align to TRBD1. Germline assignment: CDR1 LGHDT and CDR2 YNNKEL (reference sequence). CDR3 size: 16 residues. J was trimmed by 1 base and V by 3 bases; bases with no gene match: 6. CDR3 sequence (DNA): TGTGCCAGCAGCCACCTTATGACAGGGGGGAACACTGAAGCTTTCTTT. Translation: CASSHLMTGGNTEAFF.

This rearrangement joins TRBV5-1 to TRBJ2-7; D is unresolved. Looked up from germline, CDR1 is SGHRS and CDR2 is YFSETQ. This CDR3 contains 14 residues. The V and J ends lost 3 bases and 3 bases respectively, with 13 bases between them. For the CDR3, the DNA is TGCGCCAGCAGCTATATGGGCCTTTTCTACGAGCAGTACTTC. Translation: CASSYMGLFYEQYF. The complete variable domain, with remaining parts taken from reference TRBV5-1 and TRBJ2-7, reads KAGVTQTPRYLIKTRGQQVTLSCSPISGHRSVSWYQQTPGQGLQFLFEYFSETQRNKGNFPGRFSGRQFSNSRSEMNVSTLELGDSALYLCASSYMGLFYEQYFGPGTRLTVT.

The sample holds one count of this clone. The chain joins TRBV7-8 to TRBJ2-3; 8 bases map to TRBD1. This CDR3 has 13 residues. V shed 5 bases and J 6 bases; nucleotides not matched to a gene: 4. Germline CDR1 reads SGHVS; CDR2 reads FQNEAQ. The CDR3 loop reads CASSPRTGDTQYF. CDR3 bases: TGTGCCAGCAGCCCGAGGACAGGGGATACGCAGTATTTT.

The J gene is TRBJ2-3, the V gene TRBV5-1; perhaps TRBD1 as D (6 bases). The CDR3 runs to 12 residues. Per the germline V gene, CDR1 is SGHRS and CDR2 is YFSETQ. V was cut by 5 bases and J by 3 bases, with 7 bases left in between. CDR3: CASRQGTDTQYF. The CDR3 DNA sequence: TGCGCCAGCAGACAGGGTACAGATACGCAGTATTTT.

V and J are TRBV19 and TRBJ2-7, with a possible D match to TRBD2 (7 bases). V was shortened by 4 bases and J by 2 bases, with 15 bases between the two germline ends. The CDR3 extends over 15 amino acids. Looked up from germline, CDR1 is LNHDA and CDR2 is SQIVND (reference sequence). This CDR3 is CASSTPGGLTYEQYF. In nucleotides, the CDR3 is TGTGCCAGTAGTACCCCGGGGGGCCTTACCTACGAGCAGTACTTC.

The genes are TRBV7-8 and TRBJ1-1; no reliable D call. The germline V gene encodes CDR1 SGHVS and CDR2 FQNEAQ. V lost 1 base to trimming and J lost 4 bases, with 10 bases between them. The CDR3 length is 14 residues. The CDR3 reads CASSLEAIPTEAFF. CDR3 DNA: TGTGCCAGCAGCTTAGAAGCAATCCCCACTGAAGCTTTCTTT.

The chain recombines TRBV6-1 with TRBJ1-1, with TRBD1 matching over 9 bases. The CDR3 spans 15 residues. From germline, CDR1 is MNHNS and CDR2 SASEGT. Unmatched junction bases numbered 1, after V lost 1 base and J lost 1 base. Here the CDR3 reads CASSEVQGANTEAFF. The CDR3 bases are TGTGCCAGCAGTGAAGTACAGGGGGCGAACACTGAAGCTTTCTTT.

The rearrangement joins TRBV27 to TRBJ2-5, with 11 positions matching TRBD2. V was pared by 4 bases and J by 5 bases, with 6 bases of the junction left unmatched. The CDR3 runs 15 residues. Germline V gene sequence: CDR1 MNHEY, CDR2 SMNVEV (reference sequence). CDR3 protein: CASSSETSGDETQYF. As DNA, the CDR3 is TGTGCCAGCAGTTCCGAGACTAGCGGGGACGAGACCCAGTACTTC.

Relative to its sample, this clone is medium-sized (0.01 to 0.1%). The CDR3 DNA sequence: TGTGCCAGCAGCGGACAGGAGATCCCCACAACTAATGAAAAACTGTTTTTT. This gives the protein CASSGQEIPTTNEKLFF. The V call is TRBV9, the J call TRBJ1-4; possibly TRBD1 for D (6 bases). Germline CDR1 is SGDLS and CDR2 is YYNGEE. The CDR3 has 17 residues. Trimming took off 3 bases at V and 0 bases at J, with 15 bases between the two ends.

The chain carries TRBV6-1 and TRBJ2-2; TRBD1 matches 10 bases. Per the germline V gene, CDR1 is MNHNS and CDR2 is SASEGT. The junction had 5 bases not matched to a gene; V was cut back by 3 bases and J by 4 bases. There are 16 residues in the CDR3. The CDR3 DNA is TGTGCCAGCAGTGATAGGGGGACAGGGGCCACCGGGGAGCTGTTTTTT. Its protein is CASSDRGTGATGELFF.

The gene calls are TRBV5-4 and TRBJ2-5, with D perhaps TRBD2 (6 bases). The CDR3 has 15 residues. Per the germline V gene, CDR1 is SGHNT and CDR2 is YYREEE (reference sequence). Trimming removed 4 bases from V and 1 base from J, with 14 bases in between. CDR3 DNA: TGTGCCAGCAGCCCCGGGGGAGCTATCCAAGAGACCCAGTACTTC. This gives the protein CASSPGGAIQETQYF.

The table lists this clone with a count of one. The CDR3 nucleotides are TGTGCCAGCACCTCAGGTAACAATGAGCAGTTCTTC. Translated: CASTSGNNEQFF. V and J are TRBV2 and TRBJ2-1; D is unclear. Trimming cost V 7 bases and J 5 bases, with 9 bases left between them. This CDR3 is 12 amino acids long. The germline V gene has CDR1 SNHLY and CDR2 FYNNEI.

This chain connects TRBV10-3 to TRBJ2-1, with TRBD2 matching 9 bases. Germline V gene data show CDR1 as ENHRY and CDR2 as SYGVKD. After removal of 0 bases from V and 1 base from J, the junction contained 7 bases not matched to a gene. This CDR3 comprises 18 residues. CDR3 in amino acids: CAISESLGLAGSYNEQFF. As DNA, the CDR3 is TGTGCCATCAGTGAGTCGCTCGGGCTAGCGGGGTCCTACAATGAGCAGTTCTTC.

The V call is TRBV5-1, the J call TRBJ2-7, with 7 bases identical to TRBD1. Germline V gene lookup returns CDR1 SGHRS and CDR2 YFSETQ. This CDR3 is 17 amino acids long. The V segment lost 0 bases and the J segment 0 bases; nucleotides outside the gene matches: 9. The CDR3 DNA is TGCGCCAGCAGCTTGGAGGGGACAGTAGAGGGCTCCTACGAGCAGTACTTC. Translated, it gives CASSLEGTVEGSYEQYF.

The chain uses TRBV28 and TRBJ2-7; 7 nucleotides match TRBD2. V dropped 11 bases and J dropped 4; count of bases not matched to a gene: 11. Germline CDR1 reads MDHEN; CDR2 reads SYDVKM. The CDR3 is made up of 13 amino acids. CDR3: CAAAGASGYEQYF. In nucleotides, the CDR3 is TGTGCCGCCGCTGGGGCTAGCGGATACGAGCAGTACTTC. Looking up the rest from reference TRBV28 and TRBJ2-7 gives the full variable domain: DVKVTQSSRYLVKRTGEKVFLECVQDMDHENMFWYRQDPGLGLRLIYFSYDVKMKEKGDIPEGYSVSREKKERFSLILESASTNQTSMYLCAAAGASGYEQYFGPGTRLTVT.

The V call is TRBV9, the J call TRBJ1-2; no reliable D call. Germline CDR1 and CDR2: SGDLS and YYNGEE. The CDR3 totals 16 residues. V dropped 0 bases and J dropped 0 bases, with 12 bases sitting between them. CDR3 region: CASSVEGRAANYGYTF. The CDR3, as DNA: TGTGCCAGCAGCGTAGAAGGGAGGGCCGCTAACTATGGCTACACCTTC.